The 16 T cell receptor beta chains presented below share a single source sample, sequenced in a study of Ad26.COV2.S vaccination and SARS-CoV-2 variants. Clones were read by immunoSEQ multiplex PCR, and TCRdb kept only the in-frame ones, dropping some. The top ten clones hold around 1.9% of a sample with a few hundred thousand clones, around 89% of them seen once. Regarding treatment: around 19 received Ad26.COV2.S at low or high dose, single or two shots; 5 received placebo; per-sample allocation not given. Collection of samples fell on day 63 after the first vaccine or placebo injection. Sample: peripheral blood, taken in a trial of Ad26.COV2.S vaccine versus placebo. The receptors were gathered from a person between 18 and 65 years old who received the Ad26.COV2.S COVID-19 vaccine or a placebo.

V is TRBV7-9 and J is TRBJ2-2; D remains unclear. CDR3 length: 15 residues. The V end was cut by 3 bases, the J end by 3 bases, with 11 bases between. Germline CDR1 is SEHNR and CDR2 is FQNEAQ (reference sequence). CDR3 protein: CASSLQWGDTGELFF. In nucleotides, the CDR3 is TGTGCCAGCAGCTTGCAGTGGGGTGACACCGGGGAGCTGTTTTTT.

The V gene is TRBV30, the J gene TRBJ1-4; D unresolved. Germline V gene data show CDR1 as GTSNPN and CDR2 as SVGIG (reference sequence). The CDR3 spans 13 residues. Trimming removed 4 bases at V and 4 bases at J, with 10 bases between. CDR3 bases: TGTGCCTGGACTCCCCGGCGTAATGAAAAACTGTTTTTT. This codes for CAWTPRRNEKLFF.

The sample holds one count of this clone. The genes are TRBV4-2 and TRBJ2-7, with 8 bases aligning to TRBD1. The CDR3 consists of 16 residues. J was trimmed by 2 bases and V by 2 bases; bases with no gene match: 8. Per germline, CDR1 LGHNA and CDR2 YNFKEQ. The CDR3 loop reads CASSQTGTGRAYEQYF. The CDR3 DNA reads as TGTGCCAGCAGCCAAACGGGGACAGGTAGGGCCTACGAGCAGTACTTC.

The genes are TRBV30 and TRBJ1-5; 10 nucleotides match TRBD1. V was pared by 3 bases and J by 6 bases, with 5 bases of the junction left unmatched. Germline V gene sequence: CDR1 GTSNPN, CDR2 SVGIG (reference sequence). This CDR3 region has 14 residues. The CDR3 nucleotides read TGTGCCTGGAGAAAGGGACAGGGGTTTCAGCCCCAGCATTTT. It codes for CAWRKGQGFQPQHF.

This sequence joins TRBV25-1 and TRBJ1-1; D remains unclear. The CDR3 loop spans 12 amino acids. Trimming took off 1 base at V and 1 base at J, with 1 base between the two ends. Germline V gives CDR1 MGHDK, CDR2 SYGVNS. The CDR3, as DNA: TGTGCCAGCAGTGAATCGAACACTGAAGCTTTCTTT. Its translation is CASSESNTEAFF.

Only one count was recorded for this clone. The chain uses TRBV5-6 and TRBJ1-2; 8 positions match TRBD1. There are 16 residues in the CDR3. The ends lost 3 bases at V and 4 bases at J; junction bases unmatched: 11. Per the germline V gene, CDR1 is SGHDT and CDR2 is YYEEEE. CDR3 region: CASSWGPGGASYGYTF. The CDR3 nucleotides read TGTGCCAGCAGCTGGGGCCCAGGGGGCGCGAGCTATGGCTACACCTTC.

The gene calls are TRBV28 and TRBJ2-2; D is undetermined. Germline loops: CDR1 MDHEN, CDR2 SYDVKM. V shed 6 bases and J shed 6 bases, with 17 bases lying between them. The CDR3 extends over 15 amino acids. CDR3 region: CASSLVRRSSGELFF. In DNA, the CDR3 is TGTGCCAGCAGCCTCGTCAGGCGCAGCTCCGGGGAGCTGTTTTTT. Complete variable domain (other parts from reference TRBV28 and TRBJ2-2): DVKVTQSSRYLVKRTGEKVFLECVQDMDHENMFWYRQDPGLGLRLIYFSYDVKMKEKGDIPEGYSVSREKKERFSLILESASTNQTSMYLCASSLVRRSSGELFFGEGSRLTVL.

Only one count was recorded for this clone. The V gene is TRBV29-1, the J gene TRBJ2-3, with a tentative D call TRBD2 (5 bases). The CDR3 is made up of 15 amino acids. Germline V lookup: CDR1 SQVTM, CDR2 ANQGSEA. V was cut by 3 bases and J by 5 bases, with 18 bases left in between. For the CDR3, the DNA is TGCAGCGTTGAGGGCACTGTAGCGACGGGAGATACGCAGTATTTT. Protein: CSVEGTVATGDTQYF.

This clone was picked up a small number of times. The chain couples TRBV5-4 to TRBJ1-2; D gene unclear. The CDR3 spans 12 residues. In germline, CDR1 is SGHNT, CDR2 YYREEE (reference sequence). The germline V and J ends were trimmed by 0 bases and 7 bases, with 7 bases remaining between them. The CDR3 DNA is TGTGCCAGCAGCTTGGAAAAGGGTGGCTACACCTTC. It codes for CASSLEKGGYTF.

The chain couples TRBV2 to TRBJ2-1, with TRBD2 identical over 8 bases. The CDR3 has 16 amino acids. Looked up from germline, CDR1 is SNHLY and CDR2 is FYNNEI. The V and J ends lost 2 bases and 2 bases, in that order; junction bases with no gene match: 5. The CDR3 loop is CASSELLADTYNEQFF. DNA of the CDR3: TGTGCCAGCAGTGAACTACTAGCGGACACCTACAATGAGCAGTTCTTC.

The chain combines TRBV5-1 with TRBJ2-3; TRBD1 aligns across 10 bases. V shed 0 bases and J 3 bases; nucleotides not matched to a gene: 4. Looked up from germline, CDR1 is SGHRS and CDR2 is YFSETQ. The CDR3 runs 16 residues. The CDR3 sequence is CASSLGDRGRTDTQYF. As DNA, the CDR3 is TGCGCCAGCAGCTTGGGGGACAGGGGACGGACAGATACGCAGTATTTT.

V and J are TRBV18 and TRBJ2-5, with D perhaps matching TRBD1 (6 bases). In germline, CDR1 is KGHSH, CDR2 LQKENI. The CDR3 is made up of 13 amino acids. V lost 4 bases, J lost 4 bases, and 10 bases lay in between. The CDR3 nucleotides read TGTGCCAGCTCACGGACAGTCGGAGAGACCCAGTACTTC. It codes for CASSRTVGETQYF. Combining the CDR3 with reference TRBV18 and TRBJ2-5 gives the whole variable domain NAGVMQNPRHLVRRRGQEARLRCSPMKGHSHVYWYRQLPEEGLKFMVYLQKENIIDESGMPKERFSAEFPKEGPSILRIQQVVRGDSAAYFCASSRTVGETQYFGPGTRLLVL.

Note on this clone: Other DNA sequences in this sample translate to the same CDR3. The chain uses TRBV4-1 and TRBJ2-3; tentative D call: TRBD1 (6 bases). V was clipped by 0 bases and J by 5 bases, with 6 bases between them. The germline V gene encodes CDR1 MGHRA and CDR2 YSYEKL. The CDR3 covers 13 residues. As DNA, the CDR3 is TGCGCCAGCAGCCAAGAGACAGGAGATACGCAGTATTTT. The encoded protein is CASSQETGDTQYF.

CDR3 DNA sequence: TGTGCCAGTAGTATGGACGGGGCAATACCCTACGAGCAGTACTTC. It encodes CASSMDGAIPYEQYF. The rearrangement uses TRBV19 and TRBJ2-7; D tentatively fits TRBD1 or TRBD2 (5 bases each). The germline CDR1 and CDR2 sequences are LNHDA and SQIVND (reference sequence). CDR3 size: 15 residues. Trimming left V 3 bases short and J 2 bases short, with 14 bases between.

The chain couples TRBV19 to TRBJ2-2; 8 bases are shared with TRBD1. Trimming at V came to 6 bases and at J to 4 bases, leaving 4 bases not matched to a gene. Germline-derived CDR1 and CDR2 are LNHDA and SQIVND (reference sequence). The CDR3 spans 14 residues. CDR3 nucleotide sequence: TGTGCCAGTAGGCAAACAGGGGGCACCGGGGAGCTGTTTTTT. Its protein product is CASRQTGGTGELFF.

The genes are TRBV4-1 and TRBJ1-4; D gene uncertain. Germline values: CDR1 MGHRA, CDR2 YSYEKL. Trimming pared 1 base from V and 8 bases from J, leaving 11 bases between. This CDR3 is built from 14 residues. In DNA, the CDR3 is TGCGCCAGCAGCCAAGTCGGCCCTTCGGAAAAACTGTTTTTT. Protein sequence: CASSQVGPSEKLFF.